This TCR beta chain was identified during a study of T cell clones after liver transplantation. Profiling relied on immunoSEQ multiplex PCR, and the TCRdb table lists in-frame clones only, not all of them. The table has tens of thousands of clones, about 82% seen once; the top ten hold 0.45% to 0.55%. The CDR3 consists of 14 residues. V was pared by 1 base and J by 10 bases, with 14 bases between. Germline loops: CDR1 SEHNR, CDR2 FQNEAQ (reference sequence). This clone came up a few times. This TCR came from a human patient who received a liver transplant. Some of these T cells may belong to the graft donor. The starting material was CD4+ T cells from blood, obtained 45 to 47 months after liver transplant. The chain couples TRBV7-9 to TRBJ2-1, with a possible D match to TRBD2 (5 bases). CDR3 coding DNA: TGTGCCAGCAGCTTAGGGAGTAGCGCAAGAGAGCAGTTCTTC. It specifies CASSLGSSAREQFF.